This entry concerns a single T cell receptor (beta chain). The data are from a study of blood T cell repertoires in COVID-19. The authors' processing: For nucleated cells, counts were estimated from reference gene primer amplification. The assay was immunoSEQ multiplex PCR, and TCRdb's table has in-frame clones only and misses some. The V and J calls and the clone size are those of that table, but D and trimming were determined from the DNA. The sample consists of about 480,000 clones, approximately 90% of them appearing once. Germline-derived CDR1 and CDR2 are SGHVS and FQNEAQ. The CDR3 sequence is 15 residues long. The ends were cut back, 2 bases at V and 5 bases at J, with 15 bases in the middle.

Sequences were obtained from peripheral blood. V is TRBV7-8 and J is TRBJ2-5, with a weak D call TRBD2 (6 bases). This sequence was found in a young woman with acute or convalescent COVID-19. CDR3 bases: TGTGCCAGCAGCTTAATTCCGGGGGATTGGGAGACCCAGTACTTC. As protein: CASSLIPGDWETQYF.